This TCR beta chain was identified in a study of T cell responses to AZD1222 COVID-19 vaccine. The study's findings and limits: All repertoire sampling was performed exclusively after the peak T cell response. Most donors were white British and more were female, and clonal diversity was possibly underestimated. The study found Spike-specific TCR breadth and depth rose after two AZD1222 doses. Reportedly, close to half of spike-specific TCRs are directed against unmutated variant regions.

This clone has a single count. Its antigen is as yet unknown. The CDR3 is 14 residues long. Germline-derived CDR1 and CDR2 are MNHEY and SVGEGT. V was trimmed by 6 bases and J by 1 base, leaving 11 bases between them. Libraries were prepared by immunoSEQ multiplex PCR; TCRdb keeps only in-frame clonotypes and omits some of them. The sample consists of roughly 100,000 clones, 86% of them appearing once. This TCR derives from an adult who received the MenACWY meningococcal vaccine as a control. The sample consisted of peripheral blood, taken 28 days after the second dose of the MenACWY control vaccine. The chain has TRBV6-2 or TRBV6-3 and TRBJ2-3; D unresolved. The CDR3 loop reads CASSPGPGTDTQYF. The DNA of the CDR3 is TGTGCCAGCAGCCCCGGACCCGGCACAGATACGCAGTATTTT.